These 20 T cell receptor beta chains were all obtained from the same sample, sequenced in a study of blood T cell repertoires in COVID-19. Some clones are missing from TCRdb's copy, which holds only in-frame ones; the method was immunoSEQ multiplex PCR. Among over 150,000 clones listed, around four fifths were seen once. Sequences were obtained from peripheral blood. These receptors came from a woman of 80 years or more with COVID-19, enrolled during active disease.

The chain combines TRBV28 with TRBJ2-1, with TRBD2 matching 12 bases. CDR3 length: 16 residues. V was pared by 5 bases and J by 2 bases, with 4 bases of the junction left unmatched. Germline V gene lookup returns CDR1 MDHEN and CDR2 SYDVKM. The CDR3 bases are TGTGCCAGCAGTGCGACTAGCGGGAGAACCTACAATGAGCAGTTCTTC. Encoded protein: CASSATSGRTYNEQFF. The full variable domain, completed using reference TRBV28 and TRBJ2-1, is DVKVTQSSRYLVKRTGEKVFLECVQDMDHENMFWYRQDPGLGLRLIYFSYDVKMKEKGDIPEGYSVSREKKERFSLILESASTNQTSMYLCASSATSGRTYNEQFFGPGTRLTVL.

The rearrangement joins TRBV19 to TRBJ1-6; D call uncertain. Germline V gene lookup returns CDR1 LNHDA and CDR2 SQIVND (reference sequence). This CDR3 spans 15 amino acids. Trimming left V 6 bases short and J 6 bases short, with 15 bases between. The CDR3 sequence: CASSSTRGPNSPLHF. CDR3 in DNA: TGTGCCAGTAGCTCGACGCGCGGTCCTAATTCACCCCTCCACTTT.

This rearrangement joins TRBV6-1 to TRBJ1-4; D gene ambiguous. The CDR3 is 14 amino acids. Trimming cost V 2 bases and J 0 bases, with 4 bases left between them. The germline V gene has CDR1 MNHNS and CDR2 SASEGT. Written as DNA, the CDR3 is TGTGCCAGCAGTGAACAGACAACTAATGAAAAACTGTTTTTT. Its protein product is CASSEQTTNEKLFF.

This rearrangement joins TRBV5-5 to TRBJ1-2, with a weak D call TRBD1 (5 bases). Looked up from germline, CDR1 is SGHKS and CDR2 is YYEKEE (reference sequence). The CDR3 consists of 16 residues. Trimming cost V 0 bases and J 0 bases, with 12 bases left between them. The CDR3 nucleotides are TGTGCCAGCAGCTTGGATCCAGGGATGGCTAACTATGGCTACACCTTC. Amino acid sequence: CASSLDPGMANYGYTF.

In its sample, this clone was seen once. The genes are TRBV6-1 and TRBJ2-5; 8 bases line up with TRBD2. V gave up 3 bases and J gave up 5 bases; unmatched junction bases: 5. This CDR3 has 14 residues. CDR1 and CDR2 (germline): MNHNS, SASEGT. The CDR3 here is CASSESTGGETQYF. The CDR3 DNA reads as TGTGCCAGCAGTGAGTCCACGGGGGGGGAGACCCAGTACTTC.

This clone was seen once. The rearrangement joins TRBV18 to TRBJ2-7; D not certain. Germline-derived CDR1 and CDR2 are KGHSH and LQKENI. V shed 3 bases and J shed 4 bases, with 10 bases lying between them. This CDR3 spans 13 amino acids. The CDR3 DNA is TGTGCCAGCTCACCCGCCGCCACTTACGAGCAGTACTTC. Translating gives CASSPAATYEQYF.

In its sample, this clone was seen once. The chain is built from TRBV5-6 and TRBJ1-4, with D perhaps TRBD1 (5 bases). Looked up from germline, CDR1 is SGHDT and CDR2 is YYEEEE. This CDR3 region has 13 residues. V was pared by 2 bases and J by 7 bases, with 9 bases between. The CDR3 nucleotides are TGTGCCAGCAGCTTACCTACAGGTGAAAAACTGTTTTTT. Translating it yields CASSLPTGEKLFF.

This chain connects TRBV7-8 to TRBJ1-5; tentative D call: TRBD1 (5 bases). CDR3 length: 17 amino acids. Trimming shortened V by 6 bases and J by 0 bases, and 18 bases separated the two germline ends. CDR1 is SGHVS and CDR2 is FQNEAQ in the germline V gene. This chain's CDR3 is CASSLRGLTDSNQPQHF. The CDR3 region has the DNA TGTGCCAGCAGTTTAAGGGGCTTGACAGATAGCAATCAGCCCCAGCATTTT.

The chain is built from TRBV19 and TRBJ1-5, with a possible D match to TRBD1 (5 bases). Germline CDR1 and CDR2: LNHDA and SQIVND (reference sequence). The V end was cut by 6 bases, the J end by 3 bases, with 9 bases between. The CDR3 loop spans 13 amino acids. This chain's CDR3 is CASRQVVNQPQHF. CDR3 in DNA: TGTGCCAGTAGACAGGTAGTCAATCAGCCCCAGCATTTT.

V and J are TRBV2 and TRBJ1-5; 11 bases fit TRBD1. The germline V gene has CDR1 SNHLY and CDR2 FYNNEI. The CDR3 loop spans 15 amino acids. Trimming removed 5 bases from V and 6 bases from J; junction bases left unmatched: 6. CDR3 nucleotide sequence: TGTGCCAGCAGTAAAGGGACAGGGGGAAGTCAGCCCCAGCATTTT. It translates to CASSKGTGGSQPQHF.

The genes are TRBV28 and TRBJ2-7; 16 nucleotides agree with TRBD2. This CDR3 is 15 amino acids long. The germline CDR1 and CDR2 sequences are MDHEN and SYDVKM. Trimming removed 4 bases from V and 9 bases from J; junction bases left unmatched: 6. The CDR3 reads CASSSPGLAGGVQYF. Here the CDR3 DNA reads TGTGCCAGCAGTTCGCCGGGACTAGCGGGAGGGGTGCAGTACTTC.

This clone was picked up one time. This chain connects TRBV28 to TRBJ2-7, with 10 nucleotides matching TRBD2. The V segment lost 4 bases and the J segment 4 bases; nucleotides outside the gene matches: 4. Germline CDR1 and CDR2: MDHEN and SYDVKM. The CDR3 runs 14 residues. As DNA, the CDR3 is TGTGCCAGCAGTTCATCTAGCGGGAGTTACGAGCAGTACTTC. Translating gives CASSSSSGSYEQYF.

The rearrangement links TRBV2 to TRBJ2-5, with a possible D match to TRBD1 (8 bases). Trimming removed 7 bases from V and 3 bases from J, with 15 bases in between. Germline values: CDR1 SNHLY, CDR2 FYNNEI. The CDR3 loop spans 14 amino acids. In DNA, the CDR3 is TGTGCCAGCAATCGCGGGGGACAGGAAGAGACCCAGTACTTC. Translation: CASNRGGQEETQYF. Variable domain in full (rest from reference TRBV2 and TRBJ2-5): EPEVTQTPSHQVTQMGQEVILRCVPISNHLYFYWYRQILGQKVEFLVSFYNNEISEKSEIFDDQFSVERPDGSNFTLKIRSTKLEDSAMYFCASNRGGQEETQYFGPGTRLLVL.

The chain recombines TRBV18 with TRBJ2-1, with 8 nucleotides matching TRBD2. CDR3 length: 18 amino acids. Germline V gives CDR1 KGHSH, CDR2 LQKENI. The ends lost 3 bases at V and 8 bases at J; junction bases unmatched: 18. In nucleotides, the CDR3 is TGTGCCAGCTCACCCCCGGGGGTAGCGGGAACAGAAGGGGATGAGCAGTTCTTC. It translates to CASSPPGVAGTEGDEQFF.

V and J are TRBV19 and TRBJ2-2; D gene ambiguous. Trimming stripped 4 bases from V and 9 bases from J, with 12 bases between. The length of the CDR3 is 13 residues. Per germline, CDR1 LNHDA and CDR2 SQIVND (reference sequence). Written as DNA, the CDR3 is TGTGCCAGTAGTACCCAAGAGAGCAGGGAGCTGTTTTTT. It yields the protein CASSTQESRELFF.

The CDR3 protein is CASSARFSGELFF. CDR3 DNA: TGTGCCAGCAGTGCCCGGTTTTCCGGGGAGCTGTTTTTT. The chain recombines TRBV2 with TRBJ2-2; D is ambiguous. The germline V and J ends were trimmed by 4 bases and 6 bases, with 9 bases remaining between them. Per germline, CDR1 SNHLY and CDR2 FYNNEI. CDR3 length: 13 residues.

CDR3 sequence: CASRETSDEQFF. The CDR3 DNA sequence: TGTGCCAGCAGGGAGACTAGCGATGAGCAGTTCTTC. The chain recombines TRBV2 with TRBJ2-1; 8 nucleotides agree with TRBD2. The junction had 3 bases not matched to a gene; V was cut back by 6 bases and J by 8 bases. The CDR3 length is 12 residues. The germline gives CDR1 SNHLY, CDR2 FYNNEI.

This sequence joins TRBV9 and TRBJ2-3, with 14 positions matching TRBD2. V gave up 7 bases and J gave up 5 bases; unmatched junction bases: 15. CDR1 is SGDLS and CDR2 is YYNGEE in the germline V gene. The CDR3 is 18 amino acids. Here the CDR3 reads CASSEGLAGGRARDTQYF. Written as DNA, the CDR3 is TGTGCCAGCTCAGAAGGACTAGCGGGAGGTCGGGCAAGAGATACGCAGTATTTT. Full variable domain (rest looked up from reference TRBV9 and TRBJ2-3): DSGVTQTPKHLITATGQRVTLRCSPRSGDLSVYWYQQSLDQGLQFLIQYYNGEERAKGNILERFSAQQFPDLHSELNLSSLELGDSALYFCASSEGLAGGRARDTQYFGPGTRLTVL.

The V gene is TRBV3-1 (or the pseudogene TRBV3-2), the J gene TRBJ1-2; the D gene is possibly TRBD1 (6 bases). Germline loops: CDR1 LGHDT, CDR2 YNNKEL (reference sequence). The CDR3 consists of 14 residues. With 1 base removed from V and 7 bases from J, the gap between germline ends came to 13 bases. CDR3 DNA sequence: TGTGCCAGCAGCCAAGTCAGGGGCCTTTTTGGCTACACCTTC. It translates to CASSQVRGLFGYTF.

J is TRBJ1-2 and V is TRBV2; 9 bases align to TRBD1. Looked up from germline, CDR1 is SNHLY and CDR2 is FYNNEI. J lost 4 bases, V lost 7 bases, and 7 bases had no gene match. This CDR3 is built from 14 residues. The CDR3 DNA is TGTGCCAGCAATTCCGGGACAGGGTCCTATGGCTACACCTTC. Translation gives CASNSGTGSYGYTF.